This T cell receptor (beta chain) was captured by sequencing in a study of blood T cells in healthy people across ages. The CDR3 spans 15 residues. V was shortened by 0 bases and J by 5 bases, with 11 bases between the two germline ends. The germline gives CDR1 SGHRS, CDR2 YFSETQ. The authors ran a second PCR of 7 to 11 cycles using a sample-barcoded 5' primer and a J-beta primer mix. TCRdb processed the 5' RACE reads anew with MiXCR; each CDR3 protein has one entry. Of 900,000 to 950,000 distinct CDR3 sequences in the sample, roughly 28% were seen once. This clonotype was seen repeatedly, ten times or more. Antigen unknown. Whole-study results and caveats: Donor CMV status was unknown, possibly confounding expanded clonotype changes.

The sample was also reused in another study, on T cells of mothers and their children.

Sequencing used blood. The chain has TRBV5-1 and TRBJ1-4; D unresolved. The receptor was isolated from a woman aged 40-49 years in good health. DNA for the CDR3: TGCGCCAGCAGCTTGGCCGAGGGAAGGAATGAAAAACTGTTTTTT. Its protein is CASSLAEGRNEKLFF.